One sample yielded the 18 T cell receptor beta chains listed below, sequenced in a study of cytomegalovirus exposure and HLA in healthy donors. The study ran its PCR with 60 Vbeta and 13 Jbeta primers. Sequencing was performed with immunoSEQ multiplex PCR; in TCRdb, only in-frame clones are kept and a portion is missing. This sample carries some 70,000 clones, about 81% of them seen once, and the ten largest clones take around 2.4%. The sample comprised PBMCs. The receptors come from a woman aged 50 to 60 in good health and CMV-seronegative.

The chain is built from TRBV27 and TRBJ2-1; the match to TRBD2 covers 12 bases. V lost 6 bases, J lost 7 bases, and 10 bases stayed unmatched. The germline CDR1 and CDR2 sequences are MNHEY and SMNVEV (reference sequence). The CDR3 length is 16 residues. The CDR3 is CASSLSRTSGVNEQFF. In DNA, the CDR3 is TGTGCCAGCAGCCTCTCCCGGACTAGCGGGGTTAATGAGCAGTTCTTC.

The chain has TRBV5-1 and TRBJ2-5; no definite D call. Deletions cut 3 bases from V and 5 bases from J, with 5 bases between. The CDR3 has 11 amino acids. CDR1 SGHRS and CDR2 YFSETQ come from the germline V gene. The CDR3 nucleotides read TGCGCCAGCAGCTCCCTTGAGACCCAGTACTTC. Translating it yields CASSSLETQYF.

This clone has only a few counts. This chain joins TRBV4-1 and TRBJ1-1; a weak D match, TRBD1 (6 bases). The germline gives CDR1 MGHRA, CDR2 YSYEKL. Trimming shortened V by 4 bases and J by 10 bases, and 13 bases separated the two germline ends. The CDR3 is 12 residues long. CDR3: CASSPLGGLAFF. The CDR3 DNA sequence: TGCGCCAGCAGCCCCCTCGGGGGGCTAGCTTTCTTT.

The chain has TRBV4-2 and TRBJ2-1; possibly TRBD1 for D (6 bases). With 0 bases removed from V and 2 bases from J, the gap between germline ends came to 8 bases. The germline V gene has CDR1 LGHNA and CDR2 YNFKEQ. CDR3 size: 15 residues. The CDR3 protein is CASSQDGGAYNEQFF. CDR3 coding DNA: TGTGCCAGCAGCCAAGATGGGGGCGCCTACAATGAGCAGTTCTTC.

This chain connects TRBV6-4 to TRBJ1-2; TRBD1 matches at 7 bases. After removal of 7 bases from V and 2 bases from J, the junction contained 10 bases not matched to a gene. Germline values: CDR1 MRHNA, CDR2 SNTAGT. The CDR3 loop spans 15 amino acids. In DNA, the CDR3 is TGTGCCAGCACTAAAAGGGGGCGTTGGAACTATGGCTACACCTTC. It yields the protein CASTKRGRWNYGYTF.

CDR3 nucleotides: TGTGCCAGCAGCTTATCCCTGGCAGGAAATGAGCAGTTCTTC. It codes for CASSLSLAGNEQFF. The gene calls are TRBV5-8 and TRBJ2-1; no clear D. Trimming stripped 2 bases from V and 7 bases from J, with 13 bases between. The V gene's germline CDR1 is SGHTS and CDR2 YDEGEE. CDR3 size: 14 residues. The complete variable domain, with remaining parts taken from reference TRBV5-8 and TRBJ2-1, reads EAGVTQSPTHLIKTRGQQATLRCSPISGHTSVYWYQQALGLGLQFLLWYDEGEERNRGNFPPRFSGRQFPNYSSELNVNALELEDSALYLCASSLSLAGNEQFFGPGTRLTVL.

The chain links TRBV7-2 to TRBJ2-7; 8 bases line up with TRBD1. This CDR3 contains 16 residues. Germline V CDR1 and CDR2: SGHTA, FQGNSA. V trimming: 3 bases; J trimming: 0 bases; junction bases outside the gene matches: 7. The CDR3 is CASSFETGANSYEQYV. The CDR3 coding sequence is TGTGCCAGCAGCTTCGAGACAGGGGCGAACTCCTACGAGCAGTACGTC.

V and J are TRBV4-2 and TRBJ1-1; 9 positions agree with TRBD1. The J segment lost 3 bases and the V segment lost 10 bases, leaving 3 bases of the junction unmatched. Germline assignment: CDR1 LGHNA and CDR2 YNFKEQ. This CDR3 has 12 amino acids. The CDR3 spells CAIRTGDTEAFF. The CDR3 DNA reads as TGTGCCATCAGGACAGGGGACACTGAAGCTTTCTTT.

The rearrangement links TRBV5-1 to TRBJ1-1, with D perhaps TRBD1 (6 bases). Germline V gives CDR1 SGHRS, CDR2 YFSETQ. Between the trimmed V and J ends, which lost 4 bases and 1 base, there was a span of 11 bases. There are 14 residues in the CDR3. In DNA, the CDR3 is TGCGCCAGCAGCCACCAGGACAGGAACACTGAAGCTTTCTTT. Amino acid sequence: CASSHQDRNTEAFF.

This chain links TRBV11-2 with TRBJ2-7, with 7 positions matching TRBD1. CDR3 length equals 14 residues. Trimming took 5 bases from V and 1 from J; bases not matched to a gene: 5. Germline V CDR1 and CDR2: SGHAT, FQNNGV. The CDR3 spells CASSPIRGSYEQYV. The CDR3 DNA reads as TGTGCCAGCAGCCCGATCAGGGGGTCCTACGAGCAGTACGTC.

The V gene is TRBV27, the J gene TRBJ1-1; D remains ambiguous. Trimming shortened V by 7 bases and J by 0 bases, and 24 bases separated the two germline ends. The CDR3 consists of 18 residues. CDR1 and CDR2 from the germline V gene are MNHEY and SMNVEV (reference sequence). In DNA form, the CDR3 reads TGTGCCAGCACTTTCACCTACAGCGGCAATCCTTTGAACACTGAAGCTTTCTTT. It encodes CASTFTYSGNPLNTEAFF.

The chain has TRBV9 and TRBJ1-6; TRBD1 matches at 7 bases. Trimming cost V 0 bases and J 10 bases; bases outside gene matches: 16. The germline CDR1 and CDR2 sequences are SGDLS and YYNGEE. This CDR3 comprises 18 residues. CDR3 sequence (DNA): TGTGCCAGCAGCGTAGAGGAATTCTTGACAGGGAGAGACTCACCCCTCCACTTT. This sequence encodes CASSVEEFLTGRDSPLHF.

The CDR3 DNA reads TGCGCCAGCAGCTCGGGAAGCGGGAACACAGATACGCAGTATTTT. This translates into CASSSGSGNTDTQYF. The chain carries TRBV5-1 and TRBJ2-3, with 7 bases fitting TRBD2. This CDR3 is built from 15 residues. Germline V lookup: CDR1 SGHRS, CDR2 YFSETQ. The trim removed 3 bases at V and 2 bases at J, leaving 6 bases unmatched.

This chain links TRBV21-1 with TRBJ1-1; TRBD1 is the table's D call and was not checked against the DNA. TRBV21-1 is a pseudogene. The CDR3 spans 15 residues. The CDR3: CASSKGTGGGGVAFF. The CDR3 nucleotides are TGTGCCAGCAGCAAAGGGACAGGGGGCGGAGGGGTCGCTTTCTTT.

The rearrangement joins TRBV9 to TRBJ1-1; D gene uncertain. CDR3 length: 15 residues. The V gene lost 2 bases and the J gene lost 0 bases, with 11 bases spanning the gap. Germline lookup yields CDR1 SGDLS and CDR2 YYNGEE. In DNA form, the CDR3 reads TGTGCCAGCAGCGTGGGAGGAGGCATGAACACTGAAGCTTTCTTT. Amino acids: CASSVGGGMNTEAFF.

J is TRBJ2-7 and V is TRBV4-2; D is unresolved. The CDR3 length is 14 residues. Germline V CDR1 and CDR2: LGHNA, YNFKEQ. The V and J ends lost 1 base and 4 bases respectively, with 11 bases between them. CDR3 sequence: CASSQGPQEYEQYF. The CDR3 DNA follows: TGTGCCAGCAGCCAAGGCCCCCAAGAGTACGAGCAGTACTTC.

This clone appeared once. The chain recombines TRBV29-1 with TRBJ2-1, with 10 positions matching TRBD2. The J segment lost 10 bases and the V segment lost 8 bases, leaving 14 bases of the junction unmatched. CDR1 is SQVTM and CDR2 is ANQGSEA in the germline V gene. The CDR3 extends over 14 amino acids. The CDR3 reads CSCIAGGGEGEQFF. In nucleotides, the CDR3 is TGCAGCTGTATAGCGGGAGGTGGGGAGGGGGAGCAGTTCTTC.

The CDR3 region is CASSLGGSAYGYTF. DNA for the CDR3: TGTGCCAGCAGCTTGGGGGGGAGTGCCTATGGCTACACCTTC. V usage is TRBV7-9 and J usage is TRBJ1-2; TRBD1 might be the D (5 bases). Trimming shortened V by 3 bases and J by 4 bases, and 12 bases separated the two germline ends. CDR3 length: 14 residues. Germline-derived CDR1 and CDR2 are SEHNR and FQNEAQ (reference sequence).